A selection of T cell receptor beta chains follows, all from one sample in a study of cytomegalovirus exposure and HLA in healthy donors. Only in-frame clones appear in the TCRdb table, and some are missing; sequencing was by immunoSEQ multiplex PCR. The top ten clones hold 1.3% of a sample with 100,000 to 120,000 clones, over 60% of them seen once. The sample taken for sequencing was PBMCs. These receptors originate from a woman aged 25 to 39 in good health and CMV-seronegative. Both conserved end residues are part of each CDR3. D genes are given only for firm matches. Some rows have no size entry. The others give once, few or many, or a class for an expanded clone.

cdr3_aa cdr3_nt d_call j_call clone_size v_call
CASSAARSQDTQYF TGTGCCAGCAGCGCTGCTAGGTCGCAGGATACGCAGTATTTT - TRBJ2-3 - TRBV9
CASSRSQGNTGELFF TGTGCTAGCAGCCGCAGCCAGGGGAACACCGGGGAGCTGTTTTTT - TRBJ2-2 - TRBV7-7
CASSQAGQGVINEKLFF TGCGCCAGCAGCCAAGCGGGACAGGGGGTAATTAATGAAAAACTGTTTTTT TRBD1 TRBJ1-4 - TRBV4-3
CSVVPGQGAHTEAFF TGCAGCGTTGTTCCGGGACAGGGGGCACACACTGAAGCTTTCTTT TRBD1 TRBJ1-1 - TRBV29-1
CASSGKQGWDYGYTF TGTGCCAGCAGCGGGAAACAGGGTTGGGACTATGGCTACACCTTC - TRBJ1-2 - TRBV7-2
CASSKLAQETQYF TGTGCCAGCAGCAAACTAGCGCAAGAGACCCAGTACTTC TRBD2 TRBJ2-5 - TRBV7-3
CASSLGELGQKIYGYTF TGTGCCAGCAGCTTGGGGGAGTTGGGACAGAAAATCTATGGCTACACCTTC TRBD1 TRBJ1-2 - TRBV5-4
CASSPQTGVNYEQYF TGTGCCAGCAGCCCGCAGACAGGGGTAAACTACGAGCAGTACTTC TRBD1 TRBJ2-7 - TRBV7-2
CAWGRGDNQPQHF TGTGCCTGGGGGCGGGGGGACAATCAGCCCCAGCATTTT - TRBJ1-5 - TRBV30
CASSITGEDTEAFF TGTGCCAGCAGCATAACAGGGGAGGACACTGAAGCTTTCTTT TRBD1 TRBJ1-1 - TRBV7-3
CAWSTQGDTEAFF TGTGCCTGGAGTACCCAGGGGGACACTGAAGCTTTCTTT TRBD1 TRBJ1-1 - TRBV30
CSVIKIAGAYNEQFF TGCAGCGTTATAAAGATAGCGGGAGCCTACAATGAGCAGTTCTTC TRBD2 TRBJ2-1 - TRBV29-1
CASSYPRDRKNIQYF TGTGCCAGCAGTTACCCCAGGGACAGAAAAAACATTCAGTACTTC TRBD1 TRBJ2-4 - TRBV6-5
CASSPLGSDEQFF TGTGCCAGCAGTCCCCTGGGGAGCGATGAGCAGTTCTTC - TRBJ2-1 - TRBV28
CASSQEQGQNTEAFF TGCGCCAGCAGCCAAGAACAGGGACAGAACACTGAAGCTTTCTTT - TRBJ1-1 - TRBV4-3
CASSIEQVNSPLHF TGCGCCAGCAGCATTGAACAGGTCAATTCACCCCTCCACTTT - TRBJ1-6 - TRBV5-1
CASSRQGYTEAFF TGTGCCAGCAGCAGACAGGGCTACACTGAAGCTTTCTTT TRBD1 TRBJ1-1 - TRBV7-2
CASSLQAGGTEAFF TGTGCCAGCAGCTTACAGGCGGGGGGTACTGAAGCTTTCTTT - TRBJ1-1 - TRBV5-4
CASKGPQERDIQYF TGTGCCAGCAAAGGCCCGCAGGAGAGGGACATTCAGTACTTC - TRBJ2-4 - TRBV28
CASSLDGREVIYEQYF TGTGCCAGCAGCTTAGACGGCAGGGAAGTTATCTACGAGCAGTACTTC - TRBJ2-7 once TRBV7-9
CASSPRDRGYYEQYF TGTGCCAGCAGCCCCCGGGACAGGGGATACTACGAGCAGTACTTC TRBD1 TRBJ2-7 few TRBV9
CASSSRTSGSYEQYF TGCGCCAGCAGCTCCCGGACTAGCGGGAGCTACGAGCAGTACTTC TRBD2 TRBJ2-7 - TRBV5-1
CSVRGDNSNQPQHF TGCAGCGTCAGGGGGGATAATAGCAATCAGCCCCAGCATTTT TRBD1 TRBJ1-5 - TRBV29-1
CASSYGQGQPQHF TGCGCCAGCAGCTACGGACAGGGCCAGCCCCAGCATTTT TRBD1 TRBJ1-5 - TRBV5-1
CASSQDLQGVNTGELFF TGCGCCAGCAGCCAAGATCTTCAGGGGGTGAACACCGGGGAGCTGTTTTTT TRBD1 TRBJ2-2 - TRBV4-1
CASSRFGSYNEQFF TGTGCCAGCAGCCGGTTTGGCTCCTACAATGAGCAGTTCTTC - TRBJ2-1 - TRBV7-2
CASSLSGRGVPPETQYF TGTGCCAGCAGCTTATCAGGACGGGGGGTCCCGCCAGAGACCCAGTACTTC TRBD2 TRBJ2-5 - TRBV7-2
CASSIHLSGTGNYGYTF TGTGCCAGCAGCATCCATCTGTCCGGGACAGGAAACTATGGCTACACCTTC TRBD1 TRBJ1-2 - TRBV7-2
CASSLDPGGQFF TGCGCCAGCAGCTTGGACCCGGGAGGGCAGTTCTTC TRBD2 TRBJ2-1 - TRBV5-1
CASSEDRYQETQYF TGTGCCAGCAGTGAGGACAGGTACCAAGAGACCCAGTACTTC TRBD1 TRBJ2-5 few TRBV2